This T cell receptor (beta chain) was obtained from a study of control samples from healthy donors and cancer patients (TCRdb year 2020). The protocol used for the library was the immunoSEQ multiplex PCR assay. Drawn from immuneACCESS, this table holds only the in-frame rearrangements with V and J called that TCRdb kept. Clones are partly lost; checked studies trace under half to an unresolved V gene and leave the rest unexplained. This sample lists some 130,000 clones; about 95% were detected once. 3.5% to 4% of the sample is held by the ten biggest clonotypes. Via the germline V gene, CDR1 is SGDLS and CDR2 YYNGEE. The CDR3 runs 13 residues from the cysteine to the phenylalanine. The entry retains the CDR3 DNA only, 39 bases that are in frame from base 1. Between the V and J ends, shortened by 4 bases and 4 bases respectively, the junction contains 11 bases. This clone is a singleton in its sample. Its antigen remains undetermined. Per-nucleotide qualities are absent, and no much larger clonotype sits a single base away.

The sequence was collected from a man under 40 in good health. Sequenced material: blood. The V and J genes are TRBV9 and TRBJ1-1, with an unclear D gene assignment. The CDR3 reads CASSTEVGTEAFF. The DNA reads TGTGCCAGCAGCACGGAGGTTGGCACTGAAGCTTTCTTT.